The 18 T cell receptor beta chains below come from one sample, sequenced in a study of cytomegalovirus exposure and HLA in healthy donors. Primers for the PCR totalled 60 Vbeta and 13 Jbeta. Sequencing used immunoSEQ multiplex PCR; TCRdb keeps in-frame clones, though not all of them. The table lists over 80,000 clones, roughly 71% of them singletons. Sequencing was done on a sample of PBMCs. The receptors derive from a woman between 18 and 29 years old in good health and CMV-seropositive.

This chain connects TRBV9 to TRBJ2-1, with 9 bases fitting TRBD2. CDR1 and CDR2 from the germline V gene are SGDLS and YYNGEE. V was clipped by 0 bases and J by 2 bases; unmatched bases: 6. This CDR3 comprises 17 residues. The CDR3 nucleotides are TGTGCCAGCAGCGTAGCTTTCGCGGGAGGGCCCTACAATGAGCAGTTCTTC. Translating it yields CASSVAFAGGPYNEQFF.

The chain carries TRBV28 and TRBJ2-7, with 11 bases identical to TRBD1. The germline V gene has CDR1 MDHEN and CDR2 SYDVKM. V lost 6 bases to trimming and J lost 0 bases; unmatched junction nucleotides: 4. This CDR3 contains 15 residues. The DNA for the CDR3 is TGTGCCAGCAGAACGGGACAGGGGGACTCCTACGAGCAGTACTTC. Protein sequence: CASRTGQGDSYEQYF. Together with reference TRBV28 and TRBJ2-7, the CDR3 gives the full variable domain: DVKVTQSSRYLVKRTGEKVFLECVQDMDHENMFWYRQDPGLGLRLIYFSYDVKMKEKGDIPEGYSVSREKKERFSLILESASTNQTSMYLCASRTGQGDSYEQYFGPGTRLTVT.

V is TRBV7-9 and J is TRBJ2-5; weak D call: TRBD2 (5 bases). The CDR3 is 15 amino acids. In germline, CDR1 is SEHNR, CDR2 FQNEAQ (reference sequence). The germline V and J ends were trimmed by 4 bases and 5 bases, with 17 bases remaining between them. The CDR3 region is CASSSGNWARETQYF. The CDR3 nucleotides are TGTGCCAGCAGCTCGGGGAACTGGGCCAGGGAGACCCAGTACTTC. Supplemented by reference TRBV7-9 and TRBJ2-5, the full variable domain reads DTGVSQNPRHKITKRGQNVTFRCDPISEHNRLYWYRQTLGQGPEFLTYFQNEAQLEKSRLLSDRFSAERPKGSFSTLEIQRTEQGDSAMYLCASSSGNWARETQYFGPGTRLLVL.

The chain joins TRBV6-5 to TRBJ2-5, with 9 bases aligning to TRBD1. V was pared by 5 bases and J by 5 bases, with 6 bases of the junction left unmatched. The CDR3 is 14 amino acids. From germline, CDR1 is MNHEY and CDR2 SVGAGI. CDR3 sequence: CASSPDRGRETQYF. Written as DNA, the CDR3 is TGTGCCAGCAGTCCAGACAGGGGGAGGGAGACCCAGTACTTC.

The rearrangement links TRBV9 to TRBJ2-3; D is uncertain. Per germline, CDR1 SGDLS and CDR2 YYNGEE. The CDR3 runs 17 residues. Trimming removed 1 base from V and 0 bases from J, with 15 bases in between. Written as DNA, the CDR3 is TGTGCCAGCAGCGTACTTGAGACTCCCTCTAGCACAGATACGCAGTATTTT. It translates to CASSVLETPSSTDTQYF. The entire variable domain, with the rest obtained from reference TRBV9 and TRBJ2-3, is as follows: DSGVTQTPKHLITATGQRVTLRCSPRSGDLSVYWYQQSLDQGLQFLIQYYNGEERAKGNILERFSAQQFPDLHSELNLSSLELGDSALYFCASSVLETPSSTDTQYFGPGTRLTVL.

The J gene is TRBJ2-7, the V gene TRBV6-5; perhaps TRBD1 as D (6 bases). The V gene's germline CDR1 is MNHEY and CDR2 SVGAGI. The length of the CDR3 is 14 residues. Trimming removed 2 bases at V and 3 bases at J, with 11 bases between. The CDR3 sequence: CASSYTSDSYEQYF. In DNA, the CDR3 is TGTGCCAGCAGTTACACTTCGGACAGCTACGAGCAGTACTTC.

This clone was seen only a few times. This rearrangement joins TRBV9 to TRBJ2-5, with TRBD2 identical over 14 bases. J was trimmed by 0 bases and V by 4 bases; bases with no gene match: 8. CDR3 length equals 18 residues. The germline V gene has CDR1 SGDLS and CDR2 YYNGEE. The CDR3 region has the DNA TGTGCCAGCAGCCTCCGGACTAGCGGGGGGTCTCACCAAGAGACCCAGTACTTC. As protein: CASSLRTSGGSHQETQYF.

This rearrangement joins TRBV7-9 to TRBJ2-3, with D maybe TRBD2 (5 bases). Trimming shortened V by 4 bases and J by 0 bases, and 14 bases separated the two germline ends. The V gene's germline CDR1 is SEHNR and CDR2 FQNEAQ (reference sequence). This CDR3 has 16 amino acids. The CDR3 DNA sequence: TGTGCCAGCAGCTCTCCGGCTGGCGGGAGCACAGATACGCAGTATTTT. Translating it yields CASSSPAGGSTDTQYF.

This clone has a handful of counts. The chain links TRBV7-6 to TRBJ1-6; D gene uncertain. The V end was cut by 1 base, the J end by 5 bases, with 9 bases between. The CDR3 sequence is 15 residues long. Per the germline V gene, CDR1 is SGHVS and CDR2 is FNYEAQ. CDR3 bases: TGTGCCAGCAGCTTAGTAACTGTGAATAATTCACCCCTCCACTTT. Translating gives CASSLVTVNNSPLHF. The variable domain in full, with the rest retrieved from reference TRBV7-6 and TRBJ1-6, is GAGVSQSPRYKVTKRGQDVALRCDPISGHVSLYWYRQALGQGPEFLTYFNYEAQQDKSGLPNDRFSAERPEGSISTLTIQRTEQRDSAMYRCASSLVTVNNSPLHFGNGTRLTVT.

This clone was detected only a few times. The gene calls are TRBV28 and TRBJ2-5; 7 nucleotides line up with TRBD2. Germline assignment: CDR1 MDHEN and CDR2 SYDVKM. After removal of 7 bases from V and 1 base from J, the junction contained 6 bases not matched to a gene. This CDR3 contains 14 residues. The CDR3 DNA reads as TGTGCCAGCACCACGGGGGGATCCCAAGAGACCCAGTACTTC. Its protein is CASTTGGSQETQYF.

This clone was counted between two and nine times. The chain combines TRBV11-2 with TRBJ2-5; TRBD1 matches 9 bases. CDR1 is SGHAT, CDR2 FQNNGV, per germline. V lost 1 base to trimming and J lost 4 bases; unmatched junction nucleotides: 4. The CDR3 runs 15 residues. In nucleotides, the CDR3 is TGTGCCAGCAGCTTAGGGGACAGGGAGGGAGAGACCCAGTACTTC. Translated, it gives CASSLGDREGETQYF.

The chain links TRBV6-5 to TRBJ2-5; D perhaps matches TRBD1 (5 bases). This CDR3 region has 16 residues. Trimming cost V 2 bases and J 1 base, with 14 bases left between them. Germline CDR1 is MNHEY and CDR2 is SVGAGI. In nucleotides, the CDR3 is TGTGCCAGCAGTTACCCCCCTGACAGAATCCAAGAGACCCAGTACTTC. Protein product: CASSYPPDRIQETQYF.

The CDR3 DNA reads TGTGCCAGCAGCCCCAGCGGGGGGGCCGTAGGGCAGTTCTTC. This encodes CASSPSGGAVGQFF. The chain uses TRBV16 and TRBJ2-1; TRBD2 matches 10 bases. The V gene end was trimmed by 4 bases and the J gene end by 12 bases; junction bases not matched to a gene: 9. The CDR3 runs to 14 residues. CDR1 and CDR2 (germline): KGHSY, FQNENV.

In this sample, this clone turned up a few times. This rearrangement joins TRBV6-6 to TRBJ1-5, with TRBD1 matching over 10 bases. Germline values: CDR1 MNHNY, CDR2 SVGAGI (reference sequence). This CDR3 comprises 15 residues. Trimming at V came to 5 bases and at J to 6 bases, leaving 7 bases not matched to a gene. In DNA form, the CDR3 reads TGTGCCAGCAGTGCGACAGGGGGCGCGGGTCAGCCCCAGCATTTT. Amino acid sequence: CASSATGGAGQPQHF.

The V and J genes are TRBV5-4 and TRBJ2-3, with TRBD1 as a possible D gene (7 bases). Germline CDR1 SGHNT, CDR2 YYREEE (reference sequence). The CDR3 covers 17 residues. In DNA form, the CDR3 reads TGTGCGATACCAGGGGGGCCACCCCACACGGGCACAGATACGCAGTATTTT. It translates to CAIPGGPPHTGTDTQYF.

This clone was counted between two and nine times. This chain links TRBV29-1 with TRBJ1-5; maybe TRBD1 (5 bases). CDR1 SQVTM and CDR2 ANQGSEA come from the germline V gene. The V and J ends lost 4 bases and 2 bases respectively, with 6 bases between them. This CDR3 comprises 12 residues. The CDR3 bases are TGCAGCGTTGGGGGGGGCAATCAGCCCCAGCATTTT. Translated, it gives CSVGGGNQPQHF.

This clone has only a few counts. The genes are TRBV9 and TRBJ1-1; no firm D call. Germline V gene data show CDR1 as SGDLS and CDR2 as YYNGEE. V was pared by 0 bases and J by 2 bases, with 8 bases between. The CDR3 runs 14 residues. CDR3 in amino acids: CASSVGGSNTEAFF. The DNA for the CDR3 is TGTGCCAGCAGCGTAGGCGGGTCAAACACTGAAGCTTTCTTT.

The genes are TRBV4-2 and TRBJ2-3; D unclear. CDR3 length: 15 residues. Per the germline V gene, CDR1 is LGHNA and CDR2 is YNFKEQ. V dropped 1 base and J dropped 0 bases, with 8 bases sitting between them. The CDR3 loop is CASSQGASSTDTQYF. As DNA, the CDR3 is TGTGCCAGCAGCCAAGGAGCGAGTAGCACAGATACGCAGTATTTT.